A selection of T cell receptor beta chains follows, all from one sample in a study of T-cell reconstitution after alpha-beta-depleted transplantation in children. TCRdb itself ran the PCR reads through MiXCR, one entry per CDR3 protein. The sample has about 16,000 distinct CDR3 sequences, 5% to 5.5% seen once; the top ten hold 6.9%. The sequencing here drew on PBMCs, taken before TCRalphabeta/CD19-depleted stem cell transplant. These TCRs come from a boy between 10 and 17 years old with acute lymphoblastic leukemia, due to receive a stem cell transplant. Each CDR3 is given with its conserved first and last residue. D genes are given only for firm matches. Expanded clones are given a class, and other clones once, few, many or no size at all.

d_call: NA
clone_size: many
v_call: TRBV11-2
j_call: TRBJ1-6
cdr3_aa: CASRDTGTAYNSPLHF
cdr3_nt: TGTGCCAGCAGAGACACCGGGACGGCTTATAATTCACCCCTCCACTTT

d_call: NA
clone_size: medium-sized
v_call: TRBV7-2
j_call: TRBJ2-3
cdr3_aa: CASSEYGDTQYF
cdr3_nt: TGTGCCAGCAGCGAATATGGGGATACGCAGTATTTT

d_call: NA
clone_size: NA
v_call: TRBV5-4
j_call: TRBJ2-7
cdr3_aa: CASSYDRGSYEQYF
cdr3_nt: TGTGCCAGCAGTTACGACCGCGGCTCCTACGAGCAGTACTTC

d_call: NA
clone_size: NA
v_call: TRBV3-1
j_call: TRBJ2-7
cdr3_aa: CASSQGGAELYEQYF
cdr3_nt: TGTGCCAGCAGCCAAGGAGGCGCGGAGCTGTACGAGCAGTACTTC

d_call: TRBD1
clone_size: many
v_call: TRBV20-1
j_call: TRBJ1-2
cdr3_aa: CSAYGGTGFVQDGYTF
cdr3_nt: TGCAGTGCTTATGGAGGGACAGGGTTCGTACAGGATGGCTACACCTTC

d_call: TRBD1
clone_size: NA
v_call: TRBV6-7
j_call: TRBJ1-2
cdr3_aa: CASSYPPGQGRYGYTF
cdr3_nt: TGTGCCAGCAGTTACCCTCCGGGACAGGGCCGTTATGGCTACACCTTC

d_call: NA
clone_size: many
v_call: TRBV3-1
j_call: TRBJ1-6
cdr3_aa: CASSQSRGRNSPLHF
cdr3_nt: TGTGCCAGCAGCCAATCACGGGGGAGGAATTCACCCCTCCACTTT

d_call: TRBD1
clone_size: many
v_call: TRBV27
j_call: TRBJ2-6
cdr3_aa: CASSSGTGAFSGANVLTF
cdr3_nt: TGTGCCAGCAGTTCCGGGACAGGGGCATTCTCTGGGGCCAACGTCCTGACTTTC

d_call: NA
clone_size: many
v_call: TRBV7-8
j_call: TRBJ2-2
cdr3_aa: CASSSDLPGELFF
cdr3_nt: TGTGCCAGCAGCTCAGACCTACCCGGGGAGCTGTTTTTT

d_call: NA
clone_size: many
v_call: TRBV12-3/TRBV12-4
j_call: TRBJ1-2
cdr3_aa: CASSTGAFRYGYTF
cdr3_nt: TGTGCCAGCAGCACGGGGGCATTCCGTTATGGCTACACCTTC

d_call: NA
clone_size: many
v_call: TRBV2
j_call: TRBJ1-2
cdr3_aa: CASEEWGNYGYTF
cdr3_nt: TGTGCCAGCGAAGAGTGGGGAAACTATGGCTACACCTTC

d_call: NA
clone_size: many
v_call: TRBV20-1
j_call: TRBJ1-1
cdr3_aa: CSAISKWDYINTEAFF
cdr3_nt: TGCAGTGCTATATCGAAATGGGACTACATCAACACTGAAGCTTTCTTT

d_call: TRBD2
clone_size: many
v_call: TRBV6-5
j_call: TRBJ2-1
cdr3_aa: CASSYLTSGSFNEQFF
cdr3_nt: TGTGCCAGCAGTTACTTGACTAGCGGGAGCTTCAATGAGCAGTTCTTC

d_call: NA
clone_size: many
v_call: TRBV6-5
j_call: TRBJ1-5
cdr3_aa: CASSYGGVGYQPQHF
cdr3_nt: TGTGCCAGCAGTTACGGGGGTGTGGGTTATCAGCCCCAGCATTTT

d_call: NA
clone_size: many
v_call: TRBV28
j_call: TRBJ1-4
cdr3_aa: CASSLMPGREKLFF
cdr3_nt: TGTGCCAGCAGTTTGATGCCAGGGAGGGAAAAACTGTTTTTT

d_call: NA
clone_size: many
v_call: TRBV4-2
j_call: TRBJ2-7
cdr3_aa: CASSQIRDEQYF
cdr3_nt: TGTGCCAGCAGCCAAATCCGGGACGAGCAGTACTTC

d_call: NA
clone_size: many
v_call: TRBV7-9
j_call: TRBJ1-2
cdr3_aa: CASSLSADSSHYGYTF
cdr3_nt: TGTGCCAGCAGCCTATCCGCGGACAGTTCTCACTATGGCTACACCTTC

d_call: NA
clone_size: many
v_call: TRBV6-1
j_call: TRBJ1-4
cdr3_aa: CASSGRDGRATNEKLFF
cdr3_nt: TGTGCCAGCAGTGGCCGCGATGGCCGGGCAACTAATGAAAAACTGTTTTTT

d_call: NA
clone_size: many
v_call: TRBV27
j_call: TRBJ1-2
cdr3_aa: CASSLSAGYGYTF
cdr3_nt: TGTGCCAGCAGTTTATCGGCAGGCTATGGCTACACCTTC

d_call: NA
clone_size: many
v_call: TRBV6-1
j_call: TRBJ2-7
cdr3_aa: CASRQGLTSYEQYF
cdr3_nt: TGTGCCAGCAGACAGGGTCTTACTTCCTACGAGCAGTACTTC

d_call: NA
clone_size: many
v_call: TRBV6-4
j_call: TRBJ1-1
cdr3_aa: CASSAEGNTEAFF
cdr3_nt: TGTGCCAGCAGTGCAGAGGGGAACACTGAAGCTTTCTTT

d_call: NA
clone_size: many
v_call: TRBV28
j_call: TRBJ2-7
cdr3_aa: CASNSRLVYEQYF
cdr3_nt: TGTGCCAGCAACTCCAGACTAGTCTACGAGCAGTACTTC

d_call: TRBD2
clone_size: many
v_call: TRBV4-2
j_call: TRBJ2-1
cdr3_aa: CASSQEAGGYNEQFF
cdr3_nt: TGTGCCAGCAGCCAAGAAGCGGGAGGGTACAATGAGCAGTTCTTC

d_call: TRBD2
clone_size: many
v_call: TRBV7-2
j_call: TRBJ2-5
cdr3_aa: CASSFIGGGETQYF
cdr3_nt: TGTGCCAGCAGCTTTATCGGGGGGGGGGAGACCCAGTACTTC

d_call: NA
clone_size: many
v_call: TRBV25-1
j_call: TRBJ1-2
cdr3_aa: CASSEYGGPGGYGYTF
cdr3_nt: TGTGCCAGCAGTGAATATGGGGGGCCGGGGGGCTATGGCTACACCTTC

d_call: TRBD1
clone_size: many
v_call: TRBV7-8
j_call: TRBJ2-7
cdr3_aa: CASSKNPRDRGHEQYF
cdr3_nt: TGTGCCAGCAGCAAGAACCCCCGGGACAGGGGCCACGAGCAGTACTTC

d_call: TRBD1
clone_size: few
v_call: TRBV7-8
j_call: TRBJ2-2
cdr3_aa: CASSGGQGNTGELFF
cdr3_nt: TGTGCCAGCAGCGGGGGACAGGGGAACACCGGGGAGCTGTTTTTT

d_call: NA
clone_size: many
v_call: TRBV29-1
j_call: TRBJ2-5
cdr3_aa: CSVDGRWETQYF
cdr3_nt: TGCAGCGTTGACGGGAGATGGGAGACCCAGTACTTC

d_call: NA
clone_size: many
v_call: TRBV12-3/TRBV12-4
j_call: TRBJ2-7
cdr3_aa: CASSFLDYEQYF
cdr3_nt: TGTGCCAGCAGTTTCCTCGACTACGAGCAGTACTTC

d_call: NA
clone_size: NA
v_call: TRBV3-1
j_call: TRBJ2-1
cdr3_aa: CASSTPGPWYNEQFF
cdr3_nt: TGTGCCAGCTCCACGCCGGGCCCTTGGTACAATGAGCAGTTCTTC

d_call: NA
clone_size: many
v_call: TRBV12-3/TRBV12-4
j_call: TRBJ2-5
cdr3_aa: CASSFARQQETQYF
cdr3_nt: TGTGCCAGCAGTTTCGCAAGGCAACAAGAGACCCAGTACTTC

d_call: NA
clone_size: few
v_call: TRBV15
j_call: TRBJ1-3
cdr3_aa: CATSRAGSGNTIYF
cdr3_nt: TGTGCCACCAGCAGAGCAGGCTCTGGAAACACCATATATTTT

d_call: TRBD1
clone_size: many
v_call: TRBV5-1
j_call: TRBJ2-7
cdr3_aa: CASSSSDRPILDEQYF
cdr3_nt: TGCGCCAGCAGCTCCTCGGACAGGCCGATCCTAGACGAGCAGTACTTC

d_call: NA
clone_size: many
v_call: TRBV24-1
j_call: TRBJ2-7
cdr3_aa: CATSDWNYEQYF
cdr3_nt: TGTGCCACCAGTGATTGGAATTACGAGCAGTACTTC